This T cell receptor (beta chain) was found in a study of cytomegalovirus exposure and HLA in healthy donors. CDR1 and CDR2 from the germline V gene are MNHNS and SASEGT. The ends lost 7 bases at V and 0 bases at J; junction bases unmatched: 3. The CDR3 extends over 13 amino acids. This clone was detected only a few times. Sequenced by immunoSEQ multiplex PCR; TCRdb stores in-frame clones only, minus some. This sample carries fewer than 200,000 clones, around 85% of them seen once, and the ten largest clones take 15% to 20%. The sample comprised PBMCs. The receptor's source is a man aged 18 to 30 in good health and CMV-seropositive. V gene TRBV6-1 combines with J gene TRBJ2-7; 7 bases are shared with TRBD1. DNA of the CDR3: TGTGCCAGCAACCGGGACAGCTCCTACGAGCAGTACTTC. This gives the protein CASNRDSSYEQYF.